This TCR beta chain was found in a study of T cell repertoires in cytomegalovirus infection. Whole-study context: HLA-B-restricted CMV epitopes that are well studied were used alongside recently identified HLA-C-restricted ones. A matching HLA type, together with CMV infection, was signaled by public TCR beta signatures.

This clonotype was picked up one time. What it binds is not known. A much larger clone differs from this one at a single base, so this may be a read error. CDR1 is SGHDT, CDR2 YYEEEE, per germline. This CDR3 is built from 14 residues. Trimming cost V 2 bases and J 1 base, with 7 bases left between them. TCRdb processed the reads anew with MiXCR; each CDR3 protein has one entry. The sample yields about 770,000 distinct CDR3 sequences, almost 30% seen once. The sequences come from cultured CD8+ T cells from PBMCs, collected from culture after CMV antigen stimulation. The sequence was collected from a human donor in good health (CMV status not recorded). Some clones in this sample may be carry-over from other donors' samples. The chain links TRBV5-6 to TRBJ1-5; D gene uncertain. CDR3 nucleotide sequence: TGTGCCAGCAGCTTTGGGGAGAGCAATCAGCCCCAGCATTTT. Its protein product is CASSFGESNQPQHF. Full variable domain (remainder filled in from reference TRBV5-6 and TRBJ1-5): DAGVTQSPTHLIKTRGQQVTLRCSPKSGHDTVSWYQQALGQGPQFIFQYYEEEERQRGNFPDRFSGHQFPNYSSELNVNALLLGDSALYLCASSFGESNQPQHFGDGTRLSIL.